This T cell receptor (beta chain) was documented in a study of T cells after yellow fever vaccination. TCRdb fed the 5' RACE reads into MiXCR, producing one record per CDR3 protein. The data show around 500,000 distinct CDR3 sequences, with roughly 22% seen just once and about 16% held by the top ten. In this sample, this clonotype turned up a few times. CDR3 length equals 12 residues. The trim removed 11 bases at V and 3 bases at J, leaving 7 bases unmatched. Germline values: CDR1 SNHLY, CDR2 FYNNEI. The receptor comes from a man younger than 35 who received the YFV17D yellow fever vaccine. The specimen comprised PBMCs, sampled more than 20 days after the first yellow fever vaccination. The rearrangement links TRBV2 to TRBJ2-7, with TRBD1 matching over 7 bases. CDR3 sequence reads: CAARDRNYEQYF. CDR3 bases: TGTGCCGCCCGGGACAGAAACTACGAGCAGTACTTC.